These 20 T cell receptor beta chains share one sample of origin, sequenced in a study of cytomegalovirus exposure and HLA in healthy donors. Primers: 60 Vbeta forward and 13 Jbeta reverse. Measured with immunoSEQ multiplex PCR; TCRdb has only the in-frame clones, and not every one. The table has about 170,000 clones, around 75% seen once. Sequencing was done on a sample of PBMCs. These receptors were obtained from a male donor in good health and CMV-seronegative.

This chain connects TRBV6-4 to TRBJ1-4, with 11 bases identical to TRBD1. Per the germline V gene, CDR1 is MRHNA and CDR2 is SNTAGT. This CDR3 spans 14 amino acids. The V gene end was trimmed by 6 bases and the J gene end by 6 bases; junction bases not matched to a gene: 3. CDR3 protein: CASRRTGGHEKLFF. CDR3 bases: TGTGCCAGCAGGAGGACAGGGGGCCATGAAAAACTGTTTTTT.

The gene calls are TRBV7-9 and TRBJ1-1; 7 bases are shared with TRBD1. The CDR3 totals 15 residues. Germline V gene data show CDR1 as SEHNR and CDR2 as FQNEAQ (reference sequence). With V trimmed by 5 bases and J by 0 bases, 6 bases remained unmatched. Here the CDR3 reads CASSPQGQLNTEAFF. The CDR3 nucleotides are TGTGCCAGCAGCCCACAGGGACAGCTGAACACTGAAGCTTTCTTT.

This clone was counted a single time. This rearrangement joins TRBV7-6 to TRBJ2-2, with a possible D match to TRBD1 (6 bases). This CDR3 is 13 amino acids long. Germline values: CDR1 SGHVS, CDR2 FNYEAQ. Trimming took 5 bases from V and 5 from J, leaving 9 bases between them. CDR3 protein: CASSRQATGELFF. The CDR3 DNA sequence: TGTGCCAGCAGCCGACAGGCAACCGGGGAGCTGTTTTTT.

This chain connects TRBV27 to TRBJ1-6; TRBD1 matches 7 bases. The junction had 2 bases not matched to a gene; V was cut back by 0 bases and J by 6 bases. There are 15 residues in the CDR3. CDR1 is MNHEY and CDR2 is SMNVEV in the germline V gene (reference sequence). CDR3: CASSLSTGVNSPLHF. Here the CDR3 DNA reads TGTGCCAGCAGTTTATCAACAGGGGTTAATTCACCCCTCCACTTT.

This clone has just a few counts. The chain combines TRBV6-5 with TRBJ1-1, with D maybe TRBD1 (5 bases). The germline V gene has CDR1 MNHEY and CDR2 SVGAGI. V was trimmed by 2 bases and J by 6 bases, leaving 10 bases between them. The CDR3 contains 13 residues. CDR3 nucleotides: TGTGCCAGCAGTTACAGGCAGGGTGCTGAAGCTTTCTTT. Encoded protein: CASSYRQGAEAFF.

CDR3 DNA: TGTGCCAGCAGACGACAGGGGTTGAGCAATCAGCCCCAGCATTTT. This translates into CASRRQGLSNQPQHF. J is TRBJ1-5 and V is TRBV6-1, with 8 nucleotides matching TRBD1. This CDR3 spans 15 amino acids. The germline CDR1 and CDR2 sequences are MNHNS and SASEGT. V shed 6 bases, J shed 1 base, and the junction held 5 bases outside the gene matches.

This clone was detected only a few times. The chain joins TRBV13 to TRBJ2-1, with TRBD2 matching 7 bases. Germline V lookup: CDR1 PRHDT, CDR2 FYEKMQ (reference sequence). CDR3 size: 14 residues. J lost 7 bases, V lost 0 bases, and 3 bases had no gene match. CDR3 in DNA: TGTGCCAGCAGCTTAGGACTAGCGAGGAATGAGCAGTTCTTC. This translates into CASSLGLARNEQFF.

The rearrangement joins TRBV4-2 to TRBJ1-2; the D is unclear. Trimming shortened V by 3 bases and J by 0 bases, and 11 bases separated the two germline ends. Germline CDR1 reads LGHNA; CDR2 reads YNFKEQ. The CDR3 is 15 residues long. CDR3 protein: CASSHDYQANYGYTF. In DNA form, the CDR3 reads TGTGCCAGCAGCCACGATTATCAGGCTAACTATGGCTACACCTTC.

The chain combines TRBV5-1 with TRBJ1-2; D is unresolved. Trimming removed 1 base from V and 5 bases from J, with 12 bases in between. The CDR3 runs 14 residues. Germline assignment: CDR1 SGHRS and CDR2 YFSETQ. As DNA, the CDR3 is TGCGCCAGCAGCTTGCGCCAGGAGGCGTATGGCTACACCTTC. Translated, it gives CASSLRQEAYGYTF.

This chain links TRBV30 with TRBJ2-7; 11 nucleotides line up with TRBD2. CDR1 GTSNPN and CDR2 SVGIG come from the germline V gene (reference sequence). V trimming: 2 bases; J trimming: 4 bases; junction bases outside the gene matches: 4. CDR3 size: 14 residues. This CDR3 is CAWSRLAGGYEQYF. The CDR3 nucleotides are TGTGCCTGGAGTAGGTTAGCGGGGGGGTACGAGCAGTACTTC. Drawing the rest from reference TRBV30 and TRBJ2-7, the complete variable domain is SQTIHQWPATLVQPVGSPLSLECTVEGTSNPNLYWYRQAAGRGLQLLFYSVGIGQISSEVPQNLSASRPQDRQFILSSKKLLLSDSGFYLCAWSRLAGGYEQYFGPGTRLTVT.

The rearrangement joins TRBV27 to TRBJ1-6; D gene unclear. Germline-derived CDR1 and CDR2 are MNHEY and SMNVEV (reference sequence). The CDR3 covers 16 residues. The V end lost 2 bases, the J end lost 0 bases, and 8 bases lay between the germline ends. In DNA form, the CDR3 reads TGTGCCAGCAGTTTAATGGGGAGCTCCTATAATTCACCCCTCCACTTT. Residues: CASSLMGSSYNSPLHF.

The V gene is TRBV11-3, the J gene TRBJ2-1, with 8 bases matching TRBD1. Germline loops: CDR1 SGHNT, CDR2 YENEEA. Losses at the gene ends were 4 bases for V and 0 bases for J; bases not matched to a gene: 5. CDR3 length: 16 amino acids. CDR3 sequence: CASSSRQGSSYNEQFF. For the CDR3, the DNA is TGTGCCAGCAGCTCCCGACAGGGGAGCTCCTACAATGAGCAGTTCTTC.

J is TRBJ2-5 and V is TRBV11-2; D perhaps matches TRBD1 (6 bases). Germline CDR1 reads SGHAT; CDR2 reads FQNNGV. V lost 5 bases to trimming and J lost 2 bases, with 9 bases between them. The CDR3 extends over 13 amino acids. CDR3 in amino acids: CASSLGQQETQYF. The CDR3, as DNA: TGTGCCAGCAGCCTCGGACAGCAAGAGACCCAGTACTTC.

For the CDR3, the DNA is TGTGCCTGGAGTGACCCCGGGGTCAGCATCGAGCAGTACTTC. Its protein product is CAWSDPGVSIEQYF. The rearrangement links TRBV30 to TRBJ2-7, with D possibly matching TRBD2 (5 bases). The V and J ends lost 1 base and 6 bases respectively, with 16 bases between them. Germline values: CDR1 GTSNPN, CDR2 SVGIG (reference sequence). The CDR3 loop spans 14 amino acids.

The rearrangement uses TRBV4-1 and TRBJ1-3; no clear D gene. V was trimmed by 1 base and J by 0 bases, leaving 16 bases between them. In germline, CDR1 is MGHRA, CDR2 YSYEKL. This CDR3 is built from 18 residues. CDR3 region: CASSQVQVLGSSGNTIYF. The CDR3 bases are TGCGCCAGCAGCCAAGTTCAAGTCTTGGGCAGCTCTGGAAACACCATATATTTT.

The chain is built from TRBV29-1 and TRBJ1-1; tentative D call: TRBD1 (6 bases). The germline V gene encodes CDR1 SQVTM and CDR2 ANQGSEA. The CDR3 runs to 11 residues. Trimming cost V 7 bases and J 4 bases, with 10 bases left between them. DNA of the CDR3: TGCAGCGCTGGGACAACCACTGAAGCTTTCTTT. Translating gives CSAGTTTEAFF.

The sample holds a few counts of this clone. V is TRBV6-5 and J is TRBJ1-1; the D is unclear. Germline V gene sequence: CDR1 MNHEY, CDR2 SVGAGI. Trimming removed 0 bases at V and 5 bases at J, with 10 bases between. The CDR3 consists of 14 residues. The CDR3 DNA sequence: TGTGCCAGCAGTTACTCGGAGGAGGGAACTGAAGCTTTCTTT. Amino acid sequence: CASSYSEEGTEAFF.

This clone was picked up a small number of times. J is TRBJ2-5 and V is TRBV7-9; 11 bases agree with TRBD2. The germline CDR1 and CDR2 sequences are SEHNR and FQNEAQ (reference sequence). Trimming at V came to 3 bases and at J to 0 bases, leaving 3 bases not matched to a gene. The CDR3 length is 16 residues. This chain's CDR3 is CASSFVAGGYQETQYF. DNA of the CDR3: TGTGCCAGCAGCTTCGTAGCGGGGGGGTACCAAGAGACCCAGTACTTC.

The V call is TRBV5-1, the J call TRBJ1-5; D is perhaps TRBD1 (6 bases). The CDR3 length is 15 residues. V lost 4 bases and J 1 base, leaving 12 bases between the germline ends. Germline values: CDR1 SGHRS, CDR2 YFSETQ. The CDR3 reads CASSPTTGSNQPQHF. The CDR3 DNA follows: TGCGCCAGCAGCCCCACTACAGGGAGCAATCAGCCCCAGCATTTT.

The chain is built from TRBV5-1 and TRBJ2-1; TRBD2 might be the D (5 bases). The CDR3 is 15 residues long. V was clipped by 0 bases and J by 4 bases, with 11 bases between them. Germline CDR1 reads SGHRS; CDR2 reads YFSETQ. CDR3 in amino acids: CASSLALASYNEQFF. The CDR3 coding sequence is TGCGCCAGCAGCTTGGCTCTAGCCTCGTACAATGAGCAGTTCTTC. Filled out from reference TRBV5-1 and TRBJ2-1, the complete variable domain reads KAGVTQTPRYLIKTRGQQVTLSCSPISGHRSVSWYQQTPGQGLQFLFEYFSETQRNKGNFPGRFSGRQFSNSRSEMNVSTLELGDSALYLCASSLALASYNEQFFGPGTRLTVL.